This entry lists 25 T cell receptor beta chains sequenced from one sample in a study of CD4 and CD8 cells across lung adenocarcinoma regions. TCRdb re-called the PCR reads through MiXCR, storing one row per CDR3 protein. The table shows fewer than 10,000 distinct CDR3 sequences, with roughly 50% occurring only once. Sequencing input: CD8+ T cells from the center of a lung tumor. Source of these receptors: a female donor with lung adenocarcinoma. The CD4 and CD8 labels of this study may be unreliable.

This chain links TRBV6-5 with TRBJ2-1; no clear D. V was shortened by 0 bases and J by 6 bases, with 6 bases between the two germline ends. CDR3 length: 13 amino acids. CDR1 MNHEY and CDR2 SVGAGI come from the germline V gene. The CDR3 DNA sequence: TGTGCCAGCAGTTACTCGAACAGCAATGAGCAGTTCTTC. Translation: CASSYSNSNEQFF.

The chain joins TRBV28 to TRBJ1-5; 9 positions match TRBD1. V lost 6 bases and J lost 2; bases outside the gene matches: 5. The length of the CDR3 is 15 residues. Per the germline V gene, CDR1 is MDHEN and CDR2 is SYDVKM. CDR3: CASSRTGVGNQPQHF. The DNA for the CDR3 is TGTGCCAGCAGCAGGACAGGGGTCGGCAATCAGCCCCAGCATTTT. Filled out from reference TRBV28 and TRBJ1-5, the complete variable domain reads DVKVTQSSRYLVKRTGEKVFLECVQDMDHENMFWYRQDPGLGLRLIYFSYDVKMKEKGDIPEGYSVSREKKERFSLILESASTNQTSMYLCASSRTGVGNQPQHFGDGTRLSIL.

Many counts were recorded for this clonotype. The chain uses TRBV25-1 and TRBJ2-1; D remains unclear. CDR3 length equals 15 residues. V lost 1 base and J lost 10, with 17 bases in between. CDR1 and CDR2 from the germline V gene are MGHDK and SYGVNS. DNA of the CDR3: TGTGCCAGCAGTGAATGGAGAGAGGTCGCCTACGAGCAGTTCTTC. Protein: CASSEWREVAYEQFF.

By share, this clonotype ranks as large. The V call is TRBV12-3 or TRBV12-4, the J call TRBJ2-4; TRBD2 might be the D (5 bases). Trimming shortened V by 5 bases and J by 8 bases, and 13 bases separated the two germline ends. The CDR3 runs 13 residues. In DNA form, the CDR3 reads TGTGCCAGCAGTCTGGGGAGTGTGGACATTCAGTACTTC. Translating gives CASSLGSVDIQYF.

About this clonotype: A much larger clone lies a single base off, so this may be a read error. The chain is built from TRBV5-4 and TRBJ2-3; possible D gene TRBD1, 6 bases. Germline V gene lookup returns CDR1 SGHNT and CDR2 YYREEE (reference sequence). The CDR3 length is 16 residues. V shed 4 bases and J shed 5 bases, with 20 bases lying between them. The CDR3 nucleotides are TGTGCCAGCAGCCCCTACAGGGCCCGGCGGCAAGATACGCAGTATTTT. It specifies CASSPYRARRQDTQYF. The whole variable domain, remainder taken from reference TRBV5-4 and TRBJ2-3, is ETGVTQSPTHLIKTRGQQVTLRCSSQSGHNTVSWYQQALGQGPQFIFQYYREEENGRGNFPPRFSGLQFPNYSSELNVNALELDDSALYLCASSPYRARRQDTQYFGPGTRLTVL.

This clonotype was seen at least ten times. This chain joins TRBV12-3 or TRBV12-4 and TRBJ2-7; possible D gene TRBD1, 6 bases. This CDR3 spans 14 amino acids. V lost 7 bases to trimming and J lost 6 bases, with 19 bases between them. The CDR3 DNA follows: TGTGCCAGCACCAACCGACAGGTCCTAGGCGAGCAGTACTTC. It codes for CASTNRQVLGEQYF.

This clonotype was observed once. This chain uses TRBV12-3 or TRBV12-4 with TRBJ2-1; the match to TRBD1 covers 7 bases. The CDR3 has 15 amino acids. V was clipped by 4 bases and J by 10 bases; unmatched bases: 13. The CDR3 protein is CASSSPTGVTYEQFF. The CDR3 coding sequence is TGTGCCAGCAGTTCACCCACAGGGGTAACGTACGAGCAGTTCTTC.

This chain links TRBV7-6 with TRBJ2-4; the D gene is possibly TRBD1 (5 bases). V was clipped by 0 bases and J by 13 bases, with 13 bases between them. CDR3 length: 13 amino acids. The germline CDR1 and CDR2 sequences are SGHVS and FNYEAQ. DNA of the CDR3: TGTGCCAGCAGCTTAGCGCCCAATGGGGCGCAGTACTTC. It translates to CASSLAPNGAQYF. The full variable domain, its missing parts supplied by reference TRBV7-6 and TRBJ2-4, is GAGVSQSPRYKVTKRGQDVALRCDPISGHVSLYWYRQALGQGPEFLTYFNYEAQQDKSGLPNDRFSAERPEGSISTLTIQRTEQRDSAMYRCASSLAPNGAQYFGAGTRLSVL.

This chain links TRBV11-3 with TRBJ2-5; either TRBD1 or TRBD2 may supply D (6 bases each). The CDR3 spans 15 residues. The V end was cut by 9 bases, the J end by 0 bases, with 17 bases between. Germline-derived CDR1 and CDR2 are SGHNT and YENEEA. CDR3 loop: CARGFGGGDQETQYF. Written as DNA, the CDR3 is TGTGCCAGGGGCTTCGGGGGCGGGGACCAAGAGACCCAGTACTTC.

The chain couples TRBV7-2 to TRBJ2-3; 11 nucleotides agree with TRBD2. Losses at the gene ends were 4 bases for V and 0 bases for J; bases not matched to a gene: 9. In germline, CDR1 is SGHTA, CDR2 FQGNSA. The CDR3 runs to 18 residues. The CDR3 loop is CASSSQSTSGVSTDTQYF. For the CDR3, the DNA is TGTGCCAGCAGCTCTCAGTCGACTAGCGGGGTGAGCACAGATACGCAGTATTTT.

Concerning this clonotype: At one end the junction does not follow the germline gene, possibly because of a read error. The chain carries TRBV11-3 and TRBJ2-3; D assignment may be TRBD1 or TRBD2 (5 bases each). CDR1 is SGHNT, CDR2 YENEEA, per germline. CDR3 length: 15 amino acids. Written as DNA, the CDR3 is TGTGGCAGCGGCTCGGGGCTGTGGGCCAAAAATATTCAGTACTTT. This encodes CGSGSGLWAKNIQYF. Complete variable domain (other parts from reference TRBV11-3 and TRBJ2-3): EAGVVQSPRYKIIEKKQPVAFWCNPISGHNTLYWYLQNLGQGPELLIRYENEEAVDDSQLPKDRFSAERLKGVDSTLKIQPAELGDSAVYLCGSGSGLWAKNIQYFGPGTRLTVL.

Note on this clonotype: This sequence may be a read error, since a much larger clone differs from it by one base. The CDR3 nucleotides read TGTGCCAGCAGTTACACCATTGGAAATGAGCAGTACTTC. This translates into CASSYTIGNEQYF. The V gene is TRBV27, the J gene TRBJ2-4; D is unresolved. V shed 4 bases and J shed 13 bases, with 17 bases lying between them. The length of the CDR3 is 13 residues. The germline V gene encodes CDR1 MNHEY and CDR2 SMNVEV (reference sequence).

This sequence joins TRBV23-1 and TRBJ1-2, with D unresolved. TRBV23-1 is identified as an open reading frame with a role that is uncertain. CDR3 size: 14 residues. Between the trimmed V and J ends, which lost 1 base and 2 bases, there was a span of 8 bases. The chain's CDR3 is CASSQLGPNYGYTF. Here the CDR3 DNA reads TGCGCCAGCAGTCAATTAGGGCCAAACTATGGCTACACCTTC.

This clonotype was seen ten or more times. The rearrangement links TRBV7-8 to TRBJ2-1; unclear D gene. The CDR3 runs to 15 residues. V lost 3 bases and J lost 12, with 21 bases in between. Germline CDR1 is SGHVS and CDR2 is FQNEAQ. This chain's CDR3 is CASSLWTFSTDTQFF. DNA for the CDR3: TGTGCCAGCAGCTTGTGGACGTTTAGCACAGATACGCAGTTCTTC.

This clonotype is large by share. The CDR3, as DNA: TGTGCCAGTGCGGCGGGAGATGGTTCCTACGAGCAGTTCTTC. Protein: CASAAGDGSYEQFF. The genes are TRBV7-6 and TRBJ2-1; 7 nucleotides match TRBD2. V shed 9 bases and J 10 bases; nucleotides not matched to a gene: 15. The CDR3 has 14 amino acids. Germline assignment: CDR1 SGHVS and CDR2 FNYEAQ.

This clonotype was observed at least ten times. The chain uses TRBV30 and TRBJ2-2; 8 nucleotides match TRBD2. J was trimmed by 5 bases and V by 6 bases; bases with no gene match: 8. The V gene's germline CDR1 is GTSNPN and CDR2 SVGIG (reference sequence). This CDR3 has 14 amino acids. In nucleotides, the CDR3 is TGTGCCTGCCGAGCGGGGGAGGGGACCGGGGAGCTGTTTTTT. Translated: CACRAGEGTGELFF.

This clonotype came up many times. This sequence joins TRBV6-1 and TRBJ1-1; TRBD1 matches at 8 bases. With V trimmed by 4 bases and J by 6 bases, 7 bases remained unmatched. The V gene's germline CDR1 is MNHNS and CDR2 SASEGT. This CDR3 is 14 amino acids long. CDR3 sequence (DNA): TGTGCCAGCAGTGTCCAGGGGGCCGGCGCTGAAGCTTTCTTT. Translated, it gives CASSVQGAGAEAFF.

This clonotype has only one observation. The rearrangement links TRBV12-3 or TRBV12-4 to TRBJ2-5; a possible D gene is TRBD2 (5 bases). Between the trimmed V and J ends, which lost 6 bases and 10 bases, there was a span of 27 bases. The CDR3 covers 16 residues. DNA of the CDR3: TGTGCCAGCAGACACGGGATGGGCGCTGGAGGAGAGGTCCAGTACTTC. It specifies CASRHGMGAGGEVQYF.

The CDR3 loop reads CASSFGGGGATGELFF. CDR3 sequence (DNA): TGTGCCAGCAGTTTCGGAGGAGGGGGCGCGACCGGGGAGCTGTTTTTT. This chain uses TRBV28 with TRBJ2-2; tentatively, D is TRBD1 (7 bases). V lost 3 bases, J lost 5 bases, and 16 bases lay in between. Germline V gene lookup returns CDR1 MDHEN and CDR2 SYDVKM. The CDR3 spans 16 residues.

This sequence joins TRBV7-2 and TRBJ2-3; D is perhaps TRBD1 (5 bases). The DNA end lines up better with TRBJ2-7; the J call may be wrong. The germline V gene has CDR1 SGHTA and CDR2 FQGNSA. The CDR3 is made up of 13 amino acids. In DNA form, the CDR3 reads TGTGCCACGACGCTAGGGGCCAAAAATACGCAGTACTTC. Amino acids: CATTLGAKNTQYF.

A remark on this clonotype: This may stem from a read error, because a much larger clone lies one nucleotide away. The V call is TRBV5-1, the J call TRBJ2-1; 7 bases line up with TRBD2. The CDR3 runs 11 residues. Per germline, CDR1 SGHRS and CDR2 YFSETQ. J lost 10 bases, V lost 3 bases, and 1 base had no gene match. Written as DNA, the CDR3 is TGCGCCAGCAGCTGGGGGGGGGAGCAGTTCTTC. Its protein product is CASSWGGEQFF. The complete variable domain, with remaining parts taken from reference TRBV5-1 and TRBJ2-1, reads KAGVTQTPRYLIKTRGQQVTLSCSPISGHRSVSWYQQTPGQGLQFLFEYFSETQRNKGNFPGRFSGRQFSNSRSEMNVSTLELGDSALYLCASSWGGEQFFGPGTRLTVL.

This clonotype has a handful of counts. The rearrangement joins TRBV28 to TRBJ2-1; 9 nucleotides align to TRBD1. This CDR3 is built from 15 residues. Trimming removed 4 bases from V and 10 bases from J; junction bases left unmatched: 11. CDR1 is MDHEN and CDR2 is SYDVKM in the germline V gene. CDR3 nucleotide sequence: TGTGCCAGCAGTTCCGACAGGGGGGGAACCTACGAGCAGTTCTTC. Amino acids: CASSSDRGGTYEQFF.

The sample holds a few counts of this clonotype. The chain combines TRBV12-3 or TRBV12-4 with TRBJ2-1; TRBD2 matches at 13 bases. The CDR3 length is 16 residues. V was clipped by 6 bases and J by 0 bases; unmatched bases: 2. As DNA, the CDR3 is TGTGCCAGCAGAAGGACTAGCGGGAGCTCCTACAATGAGCAGTTCTTC. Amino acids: CASRRTSGSSYNEQFF.

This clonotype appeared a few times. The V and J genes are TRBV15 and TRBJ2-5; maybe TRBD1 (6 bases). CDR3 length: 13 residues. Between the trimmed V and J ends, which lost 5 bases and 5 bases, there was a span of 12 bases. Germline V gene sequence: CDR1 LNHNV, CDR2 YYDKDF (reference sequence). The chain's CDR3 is CATSPNRAETQYF. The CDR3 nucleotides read TGTGCCACCAGCCCGAACAGGGCGGAGACCCAGTACTTC.

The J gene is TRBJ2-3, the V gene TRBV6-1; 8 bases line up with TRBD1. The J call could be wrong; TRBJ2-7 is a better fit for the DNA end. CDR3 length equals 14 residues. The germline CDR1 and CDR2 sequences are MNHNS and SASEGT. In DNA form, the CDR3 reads TGTGCCAGCAGCCACAGGGGGAATCGCTACGAGCAGTACTTC. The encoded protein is CASSHRGNRYEQYF.